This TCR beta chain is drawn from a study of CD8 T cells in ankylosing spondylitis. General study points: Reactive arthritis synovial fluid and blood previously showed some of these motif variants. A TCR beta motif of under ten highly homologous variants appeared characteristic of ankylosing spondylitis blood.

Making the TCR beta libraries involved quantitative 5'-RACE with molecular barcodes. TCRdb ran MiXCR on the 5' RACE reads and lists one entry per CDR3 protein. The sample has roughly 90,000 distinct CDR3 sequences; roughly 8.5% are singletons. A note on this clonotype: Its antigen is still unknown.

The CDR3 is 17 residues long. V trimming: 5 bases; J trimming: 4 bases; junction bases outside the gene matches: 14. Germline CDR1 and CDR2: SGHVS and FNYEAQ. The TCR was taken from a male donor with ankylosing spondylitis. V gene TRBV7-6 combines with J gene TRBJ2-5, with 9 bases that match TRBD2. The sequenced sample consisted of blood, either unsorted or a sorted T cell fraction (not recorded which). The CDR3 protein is CASSTTTGLAFRETQYF. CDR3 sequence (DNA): TGTGCCAGCAGCACTACGACGGGACTAGCTTTCAGAGAGACCCAGTACTTC.